Presented here are 15 T cell receptor beta chains from one specimen sequenced in a study of blood T cell repertoires in COVID-19. Some clones are missing from TCRdb's copy, which holds only in-frame ones; the method was immunoSEQ multiplex PCR. Of about 230,000 clones in the sample, approximately 83% are singletons; the top ten hold 27%. Input material: peripheral blood. These receptors came from a man in his forties with acute or convalescent COVID-19.

V usage is TRBV5-4 and J usage is TRBJ2-2, with D possibly matching TRBD1 (6 bases). CDR3 length: 16 amino acids. V was trimmed by 0 bases and J by 1 base, leaving 10 bases between them. CDR1 and CDR2 (germline): SGHNT, YYREEE (reference sequence). The CDR3 DNA follows: TGTGCCAGCAGCTTGGGTCTGGACAGGAACACCGGGGAGCTGTTTTTT. Translated, it gives CASSLGLDRNTGELFF.

This clone was found a few times. The V and J genes are TRBV5-1 and TRBJ2-3, with D possibly matching TRBD1 (5 bases). With 5 bases removed from V and 3 bases from J, the gap between germline ends came to 10 bases. This CDR3 is built from 13 residues. Germline values: CDR1 SGHRS, CDR2 YFSETQ. CDR3 in amino acids: CASSRQGTDTQYF. CDR3 DNA: TGCGCCAGCAGTCGGCAGGGAACAGATACGCAGTATTTT. The variable domain in full, with the rest retrieved from reference TRBV5-1 and TRBJ2-3, is KAGVTQTPRYLIKTRGQQVTLSCSPISGHRSVSWYQQTPGQGLQFLFEYFSETQRNKGNFPGRFSGRQFSNSRSEMNVSTLELGDSALYLCASSRQGTDTQYFGPGTRLTVL.

This rearrangement joins TRBV5-4 to TRBJ2-3; TRBD1 aligns across 7 bases. Trimming removed 3 bases from V and 3 bases from J; junction bases left unmatched: 7. Germline CDR1 and CDR2: SGHNT and YYREEE (reference sequence). CDR3 length: 15 amino acids. CDR3 region: CASSYLGQSTDTQYF. The DNA for the CDR3 is TGTGCCAGCAGCTATCTGGGACAGAGTACAGATACGCAGTATTTT.

The V call is TRBV5-5, the J call TRBJ2-7, with 7 bases identical to TRBD1. V lost 2 bases and J lost 11; bases outside the gene matches: 10. CDR3 length: 13 residues. Germline V gene sequence: CDR1 SGHKS, CDR2 YYEKEE (reference sequence). The CDR3 region is CASSFRGRGQEYF. DNA for the CDR3: TGTGCCAGCAGCTTTAGGGGAAGGGGGCAGGAGTACTTC.

The rearrangement uses TRBV2 and TRBJ1-5; 8 nucleotides agree with TRBD1. From germline, CDR1 is SNHLY and CDR2 FYNNEI. The CDR3 runs 14 residues. Germline trimming cut 3 bases from V and 6 bases from J; bases unmatched to any gene: 4. The DNA of the CDR3 is TGTGCCAGCAGTGAGCTACAGGGGGGTCAGCCCCAGCATTTT. It is translated as CASSELQGGQPQHF.

This clone was detected only once. The rearrangement joins TRBV4-3 to TRBJ1-1; no definite D call. The CDR3 loop spans 15 amino acids. Germline CDR1 and CDR2: LGHNA and YSLEER. Trimming removed 4 bases from V and 0 bases from J, with 12 bases in between. CDR3: CASSRLGSLNTEAFF. CDR3 sequence (DNA): TGCGCCAGCAGCCGACTAGGCAGCTTGAACACTGAAGCTTTCTTT.

The chain employs TRBV30 and TRBJ2-1, with D possibly matching TRBD2 (6 bases). The CDR3 contains 14 residues. The V end was cut by 0 bases, the J end by 7 bases, with 13 bases between. The V gene's germline CDR1 is GTSNPN and CDR2 SVGIG (reference sequence). The CDR3 here is CAWSVQGTQNEQFF. Written as DNA, the CDR3 is TGTGCCTGGAGTGTACAAGGGACTCAAAATGAGCAGTTCTTC.

This clone was recorded once. The chain employs TRBV6-5 and TRBJ1-2; 8 bases fit TRBD1. J lost 9 bases, V lost 3 bases, and 12 bases had no gene match. The V gene's germline CDR1 is MNHEY and CDR2 SVGAGI. The CDR3 covers 15 residues. The CDR3 sequence is CASSYLTGDLQSYTF. Written as DNA, the CDR3 is TGTGCCAGCAGTTATTTGACAGGGGACCTCCAAAGCTACACCTTC.

The chain carries TRBV7-9 and TRBJ2-5, with a possible D match to TRBD2 (5 bases). Germline CDR1 SEHNR, CDR2 FQNEAQ (reference sequence). The germline V and J ends were trimmed by 0 bases and 5 bases, with 13 bases remaining between them. The CDR3 consists of 15 residues. The CDR3 region has the DNA TGTGCCAGCAGCTTAGCTGAGGGTTGGGTGGAGACCCAGTACTTC. Translation gives CASSLAEGWVETQYF.

The chain uses TRBV5-1 and TRBJ2-1; TRBD2 matches at 12 bases. Germline V gene lookup returns CDR1 SGHRS and CDR2 YFSETQ. Trimming removed 4 bases from V and 5 bases from J; junction bases left unmatched: 10. The CDR3 covers 17 residues. CDR3 sequence reads: CASSPPSLAGGNNEQFF. Here the CDR3 DNA reads TGCGCCAGCAGCCCTCCCTCACTAGCGGGAGGCAACAATGAGCAGTTCTTC.

The CDR3 nucleotides are TGTGCCAGTAGTATTAGCAGACTAGCGAACAATGAGCAGTTCTTC. Translating it yields CASSISRLANNEQFF. The chain joins TRBV19 to TRBJ2-1; 8 bases are shared with TRBD2. The CDR3 runs to 15 residues. Unmatched junction bases numbered 6, after V lost 3 bases and J lost 5 bases. The germline V gene encodes CDR1 LNHDA and CDR2 SQIVND (reference sequence).

The V gene is TRBV7-2, the J gene TRBJ1-4; D gene uncertain. This CDR3 comprises 14 residues. In germline, CDR1 is SGHTA, CDR2 FQGNSA. V shed 5 bases and J shed 7 bases, with 14 bases lying between them. CDR3 bases: TGTGCCAGCAGCACTCCCTGGGCGGGTGAAAAACTGTTTTTT. It encodes CASSTPWAGEKLFF.

V is TRBV18 and J is TRBJ1-4, with a weak D call TRBD1 (5 bases). This CDR3 region has 15 residues. Per the germline V gene, CDR1 is KGHSH and CDR2 is LQKENI. Trimming shortened V by 3 bases and J by 8 bases, and 16 bases separated the two germline ends. In DNA form, the CDR3 reads TGTGCCAGCTCACCTACGTGGGGCGCATCGGAAAAACTGTTTTTT. Amino acids: CASSPTWGASEKLFF.

The chain employs TRBV7-2 and TRBJ2-1; 8 bases fit TRBD1. The junction had 9 bases not matched to a gene; V was cut back by 2 bases and J by 6 bases. The CDR3 covers 16 residues. Germline assignment: CDR1 SGHTA and CDR2 FQGNSA. The CDR3 loop reads CASSLFWGQEFNEQFF. DNA for the CDR3: TGTGCCAGCAGCTTATTCTGGGGACAGGAGTTCAATGAGCAGTTCTTC.

The rearrangement uses TRBV15 and TRBJ1-4, with D unclear. The CDR3 consists of 14 residues. Per germline, CDR1 LNHNV and CDR2 YYDKDF (reference sequence). Trimming removed 0 bases at V and 7 bases at J, with 9 bases between. CDR3 loop: CATSREVGGEKLFF. CDR3 sequence (DNA): TGTGCCACCAGCAGAGAGGTGGGAGGTGAAAAACTGTTTTTT.